The 26 T cell receptor beta chains presented below share a single source sample, sequenced in a study of beta chain features in type 1 diabetes. The investigators reverse transcribed all of the isolated RNA, so they sequenced expressed TCRB transcripts. Generated by immunoSEQ multiplex PCR, the TCRdb table keeps only in-frame clones and is missing some. The data contain 350,000 to 400,000 clones, approximately 16% of them singletons. The sample comprised naive CD4+ T cells from blood. The receptor set was obtained from a woman between 18 and 30 years old in good health.

The chain uses TRBV19 and TRBJ2-7; 7 nucleotides align to TRBD1. Trimming cost V 7 bases and J 3 bases; bases outside gene matches: 9. CDR1 and CDR2 (germline): LNHDA, SQIVND (reference sequence). The CDR3 is 14 amino acids. CDR3 in amino acids: CASTQRGLNYEQYF. CDR3 bases: TGTGCCAGTACTCAGAGGGGGCTAAACTACGAGCAGTACTTC.

This chain connects TRBV9 to TRBJ2-1, with 10 bases that match TRBD2. This CDR3 has 15 amino acids. V lost 3 bases, J lost 1 base, and 1 base stayed unmatched. Looked up from germline, CDR1 is SGDLS and CDR2 is YYNGEE. CDR3 nucleotide sequence: TGTGCCAGCAGCGAGGGACTAGCGTCCTACAATGAGCAGTTCTTC. This encodes CASSEGLASYNEQFF.

The rearrangement uses TRBV7-9 and TRBJ2-6; D uncertain. The CDR3 spans 14 residues. Trimming left V 1 base short and J 1 base short, with 2 bases between. In germline, CDR1 is SEHNR, CDR2 FQNEAQ (reference sequence). The CDR3 protein is CASSLVSGANVLTF. The CDR3 bases are TGTGCCAGCAGCTTAGTATCTGGGGCCAACGTCCTGACTTTC. Full variable domain (missing parts from reference TRBV7-9 and TRBJ2-6): DTGVSQNPRHKITKRGQNVTFRCDPISEHNRLYWYRQTLGQGPEFLTYFQNEAQLEKSRLLSDRFSAERPKGSFSTLEIQRTEQGDSAMYLCASSLVSGANVLTFGAGSRLTVL.

This clone has only a few counts. The V gene is TRBV4-2, the J gene TRBJ2-7, with 7 positions matching TRBD1. The length of the CDR3 is 16 residues. With 4 bases clipped from V and 3 bases from J, the junction kept 12 bases outside the gene matches. Germline V gene lookup returns CDR1 LGHNA and CDR2 YNFKEQ. The DNA of the CDR3 is TGTGCCAGCAGCCGAGGAGAGGGGGCGGGCGTCTACGAGCAGTACTTC. Translation: CASSRGEGAGVYEQYF.

V is TRBV7-9 and J is TRBJ1-1; D not resolved. V was pared by 1 base and J by 1 base, with 4 bases between. This CDR3 contains 13 residues. In germline, CDR1 is SEHNR, CDR2 FQNEAQ (reference sequence). CDR3 bases: TGTGCCAGCAGCTTAGTATGGAACACTGAAGCTTTCTTT. This gives the protein CASSLVWNTEAFF.

This clone was seen a few times. The chain uses TRBV30 and TRBJ2-7, with D possibly being TRBD2 (6 bases). Germline V gene sequence: CDR1 GTSNPN, CDR2 SVGIG (reference sequence). V was trimmed by 6 bases and J by 4 bases, leaving 16 bases between them. CDR3 length: 13 residues. This CDR3 is CACSGLAKYEQYF. The DNA of the CDR3 is TGTGCCTGCTCGGGGCTAGCGAAGTACGAGCAGTACTTC. The complete variable domain, with remaining parts taken from reference TRBV30 and TRBJ2-7, reads SQTIHQWPATLVQPVGSPLSLECTVEGTSNPNLYWYRQAAGRGLQLLFYSVGIGQISSEVPQNLSASRPQDRQFILSSKKLLLSDSGFYLCACSGLAKYEQYFGPGTRLTVT.

This clone was detected a few times. This chain joins TRBV5-1 and TRBJ1-1; TRBD1 matches at 9 bases. This CDR3 has 16 amino acids. Unmatched junction bases numbered 8, after V lost 4 bases and J lost 1 base. Germline CDR1 SGHRS, CDR2 YFSETQ. The DNA of the CDR3 is TGCGCCAGCAGCGGACGGGGACAGGGTTCGAACACTGAAGCTTTCTTT. Protein sequence: CASSGRGQGSNTEAFF.

The chain joins TRBV15 to TRBJ2-7; possible D gene TRBD2, 5 bases. Germline loops: CDR1 LNHNV, CDR2 YYDKDF (reference sequence). The CDR3 is 14 amino acids. V gave up 1 base and J gave up 6 bases, with 13 bases separating them. Here the CDR3 reads CATSRASIVSEQYF. The CDR3 DNA is TGTGCCACCAGCAGAGCTAGCATAGTTTCCGAGCAGTACTTC.

Only a few counts were recorded for this clone. This chain links TRBV2 with TRBJ1-5, with D maybe TRBD1 (6 bases). Germline V gene sequence: CDR1 SNHLY, CDR2 FYNNEI. Trimming stripped 6 bases from V and 6 bases from J, with 15 bases between. The CDR3 runs to 14 residues. The CDR3 DNA reads TGTGCCAGCAGCGGGACAAGGGAGGGTCAGCCCCAGCATTTT. As protein: CASSGTREGQPQHF.

This chain links TRBV4-3 with TRBJ2-2; unclear D gene. Per the germline V gene, CDR1 is LGHNA and CDR2 is YSLEER. V was shortened by 0 bases and J by 6 bases, with 5 bases between the two germline ends. The CDR3 extends over 13 amino acids. The CDR3 coding sequence is TGCGCCAGCAGCCAAGATTTCGCCGGGGAGCTGTTTTTT. This translates into CASSQDFAGELFF.

The chain recombines TRBV30 with TRBJ2-4; 13 bases agree with TRBD2. Unmatched junction bases numbered 10, after V lost 2 bases and J lost 15 bases. The CDR3 contains 14 residues. The V gene's germline CDR1 is GTSNPN and CDR2 SVGIG (reference sequence). CDR3 protein: CAWSWTLAGGPWYF. The DNA of the CDR3 is TGTGCCTGGAGTTGGACACTAGCGGGAGGGCCGTGGTACTTC. The variable domain in full, with the rest retrieved from reference TRBV30 and TRBJ2-4, is SQTIHQWPATLVQPVGSPLSLECTVEGTSNPNLYWYRQAAGRGLQLLFYSVGIGQISSEVPQNLSASRPQDRQFILSSKKLLLSDSGFYLCAWSWTLAGGPWYFGAGTRLSVL.

This chain joins TRBV9 and TRBJ1-3; D unclear. The length of the CDR3 is 16 residues. Germline CDR1 is SGDLS and CDR2 is YYNGEE. The V gene lost 4 bases and the J gene lost 3 bases, with 17 bases spanning the gap. The CDR3 coding sequence is TGTGCCAGCAGCTCACAGTGGGTTTCAGGTGGAAACACCATATATTTT. This gives the protein CASSSQWVSGGNTIYF.

This clone was seen a handful of times. The V gene is TRBV30, the J gene TRBJ2-6, with a possible D match to TRBD2 (6 bases). Germline CDR1 is GTSNPN and CDR2 is SVGIG (reference sequence). The CDR3 contains 16 residues. The ends were cut back, 2 bases at V and 0 bases at J, with 11 bases in the middle. The CDR3 nucleotides read TGTGCCTGGAGTATGGGACTTACCTCTGGGGCCAACGTCCTGACTTTC. It is translated as CAWSMGLTSGANVLTF. The whole variable domain, remainder taken from reference TRBV30 and TRBJ2-6, is SQTIHQWPATLVQPVGSPLSLECTVEGTSNPNLYWYRQAAGRGLQLLFYSVGIGQISSEVPQNLSASRPQDRQFILSSKKLLLSDSGFYLCAWSMGLTSGANVLTFGAGSRLTVL.

A few counts support this clone. The chain is built from TRBV10-3 and TRBJ2-5; D might be TRBD1 (6 bases). Trimming removed 8 bases at V and 2 bases at J, with 12 bases between. CDR1 and CDR2 (germline): ENHRY, SYGVKD. This CDR3 has 13 residues. For the CDR3, the DNA is TGTGCCATCGGCGGACAGCTTCAAGAGACCCAGTACTTC. Its translation: CAIGGQLQETQYF.

This clone was observed a single time. The V and J genes are TRBV9 and TRBJ2-3; unclear D gene. Germline CDR1 reads SGDLS; CDR2 reads YYNGEE. This CDR3 is 14 amino acids long. Trimming took off 3 bases at V and 0 bases at J, with 8 bases between the two ends. The CDR3, as DNA: TGTGCCAGCAGCGCCCGTCCCAGCACAGATACGCAGTATTTT. It codes for CASSARPSTDTQYF.

The V gene is TRBV14, the J gene TRBJ2-7; TRBD2 agrees at 13 bases. The germline CDR1 and CDR2 sequences are SGHDN and FVKESK. Trimming cost V 2 bases and J 3 bases; bases outside gene matches: 7. This CDR3 region has 17 residues. The CDR3 sequence: CASSQKPGLAGNYEQYF. In DNA form, the CDR3 reads TGTGCCAGCAGCCAAAAGCCGGGACTAGCGGGGAACTACGAGCAGTACTTC.

The sample holds a few counts of this clone. The chain recombines TRBV28 with TRBJ2-7; the D is unclear. Germline V gene data show CDR1 as MDHEN and CDR2 as SYDVKM. There are 15 residues in the CDR3. V was shortened by 4 bases and J by 4 bases, with 17 bases between the two germline ends. The CDR3 loop is CASSSAAPVLYEQYF. CDR3 sequence (DNA): TGTGCCAGCAGTTCCGCGGCCCCGGTTTTGTACGAGCAGTACTTC.

In its sample, this clone was seen a few times. The chain couples TRBV29-1 to TRBJ2-1; 11 positions agree with TRBD2. This CDR3 has 19 amino acids. Germline CDR1 is SQVTM and CDR2 is ANQGSEA. CDR3 nucleotide sequence: TGCAGTTTTCCCAATACGCTAGCGGGAGGCCTCCTCTCCTACAATGAGCAGTTCTTC. This gives the protein CSFPNTLAGGLLSYNEQFF.

The V gene is TRBV29-1, the J gene TRBJ2-3; D is uncertain. There are 10 residues in the CDR3. Germline CDR1 is SQVTM and CDR2 is ANQGSEA. The ends were cut back, 7 bases at V and 5 bases at J, with 7 bases in the middle. This chain's CDR3 is CSAQKDTQYF. Here the CDR3 DNA reads TGCAGCGCGCAGAAAGATACGCAGTATTTT.

The V gene is TRBV28, the J gene TRBJ2-1, with TRBD2 identical over 9 bases. CDR3 size: 15 residues. The V gene's germline CDR1 is MDHEN and CDR2 SYDVKM. V lost 5 bases, J lost 2 bases, and 4 bases stayed unmatched. As DNA, the CDR3 is TGTGCCAGCAGTGAAAGCGGGAGGCCCTACAATGAGCAGTTCTTC. This sequence encodes CASSESGRPYNEQFF.

This clone showed up just a few times. The rearrangement joins TRBV25-1 to TRBJ1-2; unclear D gene. Germline values: CDR1 MGHDK, CDR2 SYGVNS. The CDR3 contains 17 residues. Trimming left V 4 bases short and J 1 base short, with 19 bases between. CDR3 protein: CASSVSGRTAVNYGYTF. Here the CDR3 DNA reads TGTGCCAGCAGTGTTTCGGGAAGGACCGCGGTTAACTATGGCTACACCTTC.

This clone was counted a few times. The chain carries TRBV6-5 and TRBJ2-7, with D maybe TRBD2 (5 bases). Trimming shortened V by 3 bases and J by 6 bases, and 21 bases separated the two germline ends. Germline V lookup: CDR1 MNHEY, CDR2 SVGAGI. The CDR3 loop spans 16 amino acids. Written as DNA, the CDR3 is TGTGCCAGCAGTTATTCCCAGGCCGCGGGTTTTCGCGAGCAGTACTTC. Translation: CASSYSQAAGFREQYF.

This clone was counted a few times. The chain carries TRBV7-3 and TRBJ2-1; D is possibly TRBD1 (5 bases). The V end lost 3 bases, the J end lost 4 bases, and 7 bases lay between the germline ends. CDR3 size: 13 residues. Germline V gene data show CDR1 as SGHTA and CDR2 as FQGTGA. The CDR3 loop is CASSFREYNEQFF. CDR3 in DNA: TGTGCCAGCAGCTTCAGGGAATACAATGAGCAGTTCTTC.

This clone has a handful of counts. This sequence joins TRBV27 and TRBJ1-2, with 7 bases that match TRBD1. CDR1 is MNHEY and CDR2 is SMNVEV in the germline V gene (reference sequence). The CDR3 has 15 amino acids. V was pared by 7 bases and J by 5 bases, with 13 bases of the junction left unmatched. CDR3: CASKRIGDRSYGYTF. CDR3 in DNA: TGTGCCAGCAAACGAATAGGGGACAGATCTTATGGCTACACCTTC.

The rearrangement links TRBV7-2 to TRBJ2-1, with 9 bases matching TRBD2. CDR1 SGHTA and CDR2 FQGNSA come from the germline V gene. The CDR3 is made up of 13 amino acids. V lost 7 bases to trimming and J lost 7 bases; unmatched junction nucleotides: 5. The CDR3 sequence: CASKASGTNEQFF. The CDR3 DNA is TGTGCCAGCAAGGCTAGCGGGACTAATGAGCAGTTCTTC.

This clone was seen a handful of times. The rearrangement uses TRBV18 and TRBJ2-1; D may be TRBD1 (5 bases). Germline assignment: CDR1 KGHSH and CDR2 LQKENI. The V and J ends lost 4 bases and 0 bases respectively, with 7 bases between them. This CDR3 region has 14 residues. The DNA for the CDR3 is TGTGCCAGCTCACTCCAGGGCTCCTACAATGAGCAGTTCTTC. Amino acids: CASSLQGSYNEQFF.